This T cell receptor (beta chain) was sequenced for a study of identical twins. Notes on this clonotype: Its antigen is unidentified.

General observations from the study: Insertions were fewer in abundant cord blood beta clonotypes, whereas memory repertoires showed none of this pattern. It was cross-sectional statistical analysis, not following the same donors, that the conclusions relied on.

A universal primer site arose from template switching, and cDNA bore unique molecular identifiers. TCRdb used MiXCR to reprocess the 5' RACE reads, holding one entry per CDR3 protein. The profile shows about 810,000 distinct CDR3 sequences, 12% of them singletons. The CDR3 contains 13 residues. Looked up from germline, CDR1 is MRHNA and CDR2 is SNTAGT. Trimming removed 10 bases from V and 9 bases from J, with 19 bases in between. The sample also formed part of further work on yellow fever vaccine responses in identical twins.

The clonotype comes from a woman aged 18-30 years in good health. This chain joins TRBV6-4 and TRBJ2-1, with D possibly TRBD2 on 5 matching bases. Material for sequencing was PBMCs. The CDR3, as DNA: TGTGCCACCGGGCTTGAGGGAGTAGGTGAGCAGTTCTTC. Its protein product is CATGLEGVGEQFF.